This T cell receptor beta chain was captured in a study of cytomegalovirus exposure and HLA in healthy donors. Broader study findings: Highly shared variants forming one cluster were likely a sequencing artifact. Most of the TCR beta V segments (in an earlier analysis) were productive either about 90% or about 30% of the time. Reportedly, HLA-A and HLA-B alleles of most subjects were accurately predicted from TCR beta. A missense variant in DCLRE1C was later tied to TCR beta V- and J-gene trimming.

This clone was seen a few times. The antigen remains undetermined. One end of the junction varies from germline; a read error may be responsible. From germline, CDR1 is SEHNR and CDR2 FQNEAQ (reference sequence). This CDR3 has 17 residues. PCR was performed using 60 Vbeta and 13 Jbeta primers. Repertoires were generated with immunoSEQ multiplex PCR, while TCRdb's copy carries only in-frame clones and drops some. This sample has some 180,000 clones; 75% to 85% occur once, and the top ten carry 14%. The chain is built from TRBV7-9 and TRBJ1-6; D not certain. The origin of this receptor is a woman aged 25 to 39 in good health and CMV-seropositive. Specimen: PBMCs. The CDR3: CSSSLRLGSSYNSPLHF. The CDR3 bases are TGTTCCAGCAGCTTACGCTTGGGGAGCTCCTATAATTCACCCCTCCACTTT. Based on the CDR3 plus reference TRBV7-9 and TRBJ1-6, the full variable domain is DTGVSQNPRHKITKRGQNVTFRCDPISEHNRLYWYRQTLGQGPEFLTYFQNEAQLEKSRLLSDRFSAERPKGSFSTLEIQRTEQGDSAMYLCSSSLRLGSSYNSPLHFGNGTRLTVT.